Below are 13 T cell receptor beta chains sequenced from a single sample in a study of early T cells in non-severe SARS-CoV-2 infection. TCRdb ran MiXCR on the 5' RACE reads and lists one entry per CDR3 protein. Here the sample spans approximately 69,000 distinct CDR3 sequences, about 10% being singletons. Specimen: whole blood, collected at baseline. These receptors came from an adult who was a healthcare worker with PCR-confirmed SARS-CoV-2 infection or an uninfected control (not recorded which).

This clonotype was counted many times. A junction boundary mismatches the germline segment, possibly from a read error. DNA for the CDR3: TGTGCCACCAGCGGAGAAGTTAACTATGGCTACACCTTC. Amino acids: CATSGEVNYGYTF. V usage is TRBV15 and J usage is TRBJ1-2, with D uncertain. From germline, CDR1 is LNHNV and CDR2 YYDKDF (reference sequence). The CDR3 consists of 13 residues.

The chain recombines TRBV7-3 with TRBJ2-5; weak D call: TRBD1 (6 bases). CDR1 is SGHTA, CDR2 FQGTGA, per germline. Trimming pared 5 bases from V and 2 bases from J, leaving 15 bases between. The CDR3 runs 15 residues. The CDR3 is CASSASGHLQETQYF. Here the CDR3 DNA reads TGTGCCAGCAGCGCCTCGGGACACTTGCAAGAGACCCAGTACTTC.

This clonotype came up a few times. One end of the junction varies from germline; a read error may be responsible. The chain combines TRBV7-2 with TRBJ2-7; D gene unclear. The last part of the DNA fits TRBJ2-5 better; the J call may be wrong. This CDR3 contains 13 residues. Germline V gene lookup returns CDR1 SGHTA and CDR2 FQGNSA. The CDR3 bases are TGTGCCAACAGCTTGGCCACCTTCGGGACCCAGTACTTC. This encodes CANSLATFGTQYF.

This clonotype was counted a few times. The rearrangement joins TRBV7-6 to TRBJ2-5; TRBD2 agrees at 10 bases. CDR3 length: 15 amino acids. V lost 5 bases and J lost 2; bases outside the gene matches: 5. The germline CDR1 and CDR2 sequences are SGHVS and FNYEAQ. The CDR3 sequence is CASSRTSGHQETQYF. In DNA form, the CDR3 reads TGTGCCAGCAGCCGGACTAGCGGACATCAAGAGACCCAGTACTTC.

The sample holds a few counts of this clonotype. The V gene is TRBV6-6, the J gene TRBJ2-6; D may be TRBD1 (6 bases). The V and J ends lost 4 bases and 4 bases respectively, with 11 bases between them. This CDR3 contains 15 residues. Germline V gene data show CDR1 as MNHNY and CDR2 as SVGAGI (reference sequence). CDR3 in DNA: TGTGCCAGCAGTTTTATGACAGGAGGGGCCAACGTCCTGACTTTC. The encoded protein is CASSFMTGGANVLTF.

The sample holds many counts of this clonotype. V and J are TRBV10-3 and TRBJ1-2, with 7 positions matching TRBD1. The germline CDR1 and CDR2 sequences are ENHRY and SYGVKD. J was trimmed by 0 bases and V by 0 bases; bases with no gene match: 10. This CDR3 is 18 amino acids long. The CDR3: CAISESGLRDRTNYGYTF. The DNA for the CDR3 is TGTGCCATCAGTGAGTCCGGTCTCAGGGACAGAACTAACTATGGCTACACCTTC.

In this sample, this clonotype turned up a few times. The chain has TRBV15 and TRBJ1-1; 7 bases align to TRBD1. J was trimmed by 6 bases and V by 2 bases; bases with no gene match: 3. The CDR3 totals 13 residues. Germline V lookup: CDR1 LNHNV, CDR2 YYDKDF (reference sequence). The CDR3 nucleotides are TGTGCCACCAGCAGAAAACAGGGGTCTGAAGCTTTCTTT. Protein product: CATSRKQGSEAFF. The full variable domain, completed using reference TRBV15 and TRBJ1-1, is DAMVIQNPRYQVTQFGKPVTLSCSQTLNHNVMYWYQQKSSQAPKLLFHYYDKDFNNEADTPDNFQSRRPNTSFCFLDIRSPGLGDTAMYLCATSRKQGSEAFFGQGTRLTVV.

This clonotype has at least ten counts. The J gene is TRBJ2-1, the V gene TRBV5-1; 9 nucleotides agree with TRBD2. The V gene's germline CDR1 is SGHRS and CDR2 YFSETQ. The V and J ends lost 0 bases and 8 bases, in that order; junction bases with no gene match: 9. CDR3 size: 16 residues. The CDR3 nucleotides read TGCGCCAGCAGCTTGGCCGGCGCTAGCGGGACGGATGAGCAGTTCTTC. Its translation is CASSLAGASGTDEQFF.

This clonotype was counted between two and nine times. The chain couples TRBV5-4 to TRBJ2-1; D may match TRBD1 or TRBD2 (6 bases each). This CDR3 is 17 amino acids long. V was pared by 0 bases and J by 5 bases, with 18 bases between. Germline CDR1 is SGHNT and CDR2 is YYREEE (reference sequence). The CDR3 bases are TGTGCCAGCAGCTTGGGGGGGGCCCGAGCGGGTAACAATGAGCAGTTCTTC. As protein: CASSLGGARAGNNEQFF.

This sequence joins TRBV19 and TRBJ2-7; 7 bases map to TRBD1. V was clipped by 5 bases and J by 2 bases; unmatched bases: 3. Germline CDR1 and CDR2: LNHDA and SQIVND (reference sequence). This CDR3 region has 13 residues. CDR3 in amino acids: CASSFGQAYEQYF. CDR3 nucleotides: TGTGCCAGTAGTTTCGGACAGGCCTACGAGCAGTACTTC.

This clonotype was recorded many times. Compared with germline, one end of the junction differs, possibly owing to a read error. This chain joins TRBV7-2 and TRBJ2-4, with unresolved D. The germline CDR1 and CDR2 sequences are SGHTA and FQGNSA. CDR3 length: 12 residues. The CDR3 DNA follows: TGTGCCAGCAGCATGGCCCGGCCCCCGTTGTTCTTC. Its protein is CASSMARPPLFF.

The chain uses TRBV7-8 and TRBJ2-4, with TRBD1 as a possible D gene (5 bases). CDR3 length: 17 amino acids. With 5 bases removed from V and 0 bases from J, the gap between germline ends came to 17 bases. Germline lookup yields CDR1 SGHVS and CDR2 FQNEAQ. The CDR3 sequence is CASSRHRWEGAKNIQYF. The CDR3 DNA reads TGTGCCAGCAGCCGCCACAGGTGGGAAGGAGCCAAAAACATTCAGTACTTC.

The chain has TRBV20-1 and TRBJ1-4, with TRBD1 as a possible D gene (5 bases). There are 14 residues in the CDR3. Germline loops: CDR1 DFQATT, CDR2 SNEGSKA (reference sequence). Trimming took off 3 bases at V and 0 bases at J, with 8 bases between the two ends. In DNA form, the CDR3 reads TGCAGTGCTAGCAAGACAGCAACTAATGAAAAACTGTTTTTT. It specifies CSASKTATNEKLFF.